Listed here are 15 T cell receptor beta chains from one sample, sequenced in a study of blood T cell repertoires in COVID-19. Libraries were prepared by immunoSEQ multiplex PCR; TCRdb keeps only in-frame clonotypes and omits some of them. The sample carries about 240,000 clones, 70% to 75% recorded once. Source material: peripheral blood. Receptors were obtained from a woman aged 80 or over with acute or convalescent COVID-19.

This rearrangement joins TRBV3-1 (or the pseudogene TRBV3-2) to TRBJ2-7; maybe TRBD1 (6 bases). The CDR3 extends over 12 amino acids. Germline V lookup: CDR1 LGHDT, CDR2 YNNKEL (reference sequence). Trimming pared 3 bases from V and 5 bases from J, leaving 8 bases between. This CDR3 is CASSQDSHEQYF. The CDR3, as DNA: TGTGCCAGCAGCCAGGACAGCCACGAGCAGTACTTC.

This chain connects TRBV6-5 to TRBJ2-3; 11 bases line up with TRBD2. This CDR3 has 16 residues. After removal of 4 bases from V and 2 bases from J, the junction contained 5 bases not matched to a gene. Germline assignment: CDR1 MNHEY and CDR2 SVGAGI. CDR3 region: CASSSLAGGYTDTQYF. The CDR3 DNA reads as TGTGCCAGCAGTTCCCTAGCGGGGGGTTACACAGATACGCAGTATTTT.

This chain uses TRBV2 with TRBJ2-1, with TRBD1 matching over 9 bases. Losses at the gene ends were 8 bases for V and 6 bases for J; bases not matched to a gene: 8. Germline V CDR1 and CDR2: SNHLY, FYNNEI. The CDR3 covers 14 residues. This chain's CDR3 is CASLRDRDFNEQFF. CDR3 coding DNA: TGTGCCAGCCTCCGGGACAGGGATTTCAATGAGCAGTTCTTC.

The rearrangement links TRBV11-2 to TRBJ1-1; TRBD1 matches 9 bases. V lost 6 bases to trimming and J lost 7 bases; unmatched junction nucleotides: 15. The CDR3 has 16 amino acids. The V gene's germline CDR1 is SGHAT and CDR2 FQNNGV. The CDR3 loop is CASRYQQGARIGEAFF. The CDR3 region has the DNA TGTGCCAGCAGGTACCAACAGGGGGCGAGGATCGGTGAAGCTTTCTTT.

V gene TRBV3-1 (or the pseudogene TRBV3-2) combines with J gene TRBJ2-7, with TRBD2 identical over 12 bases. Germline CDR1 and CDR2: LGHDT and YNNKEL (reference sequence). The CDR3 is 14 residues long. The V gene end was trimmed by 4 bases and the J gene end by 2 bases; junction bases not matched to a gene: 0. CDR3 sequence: CASSRTSGTYEQYF. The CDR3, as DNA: TGTGCCAGCAGCCGGACTAGCGGGACCTACGAGCAGTACTTC.

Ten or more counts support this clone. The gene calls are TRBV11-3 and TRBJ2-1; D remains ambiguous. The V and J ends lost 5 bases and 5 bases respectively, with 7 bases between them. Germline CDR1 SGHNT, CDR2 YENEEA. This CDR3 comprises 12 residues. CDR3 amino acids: CASSSANNEQFF. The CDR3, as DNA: TGTGCCAGCAGCAGCGCTAACAATGAGCAGTTCTTC.

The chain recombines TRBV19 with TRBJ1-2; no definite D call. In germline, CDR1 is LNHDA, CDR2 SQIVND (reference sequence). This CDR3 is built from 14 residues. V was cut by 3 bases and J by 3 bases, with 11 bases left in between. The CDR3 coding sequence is TGTGCCAGTAGTATCGCCGGGTTGTACTATGGCTACACCTTC. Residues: CASSIAGLYYGYTF.

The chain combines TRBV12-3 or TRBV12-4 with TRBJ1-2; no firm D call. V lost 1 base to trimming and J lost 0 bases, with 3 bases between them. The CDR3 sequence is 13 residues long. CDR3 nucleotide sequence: TGTGCCAGCAGTTTAGGCGCTAACTATGGCTACACCTTC. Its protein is CASSLGANYGYTF.

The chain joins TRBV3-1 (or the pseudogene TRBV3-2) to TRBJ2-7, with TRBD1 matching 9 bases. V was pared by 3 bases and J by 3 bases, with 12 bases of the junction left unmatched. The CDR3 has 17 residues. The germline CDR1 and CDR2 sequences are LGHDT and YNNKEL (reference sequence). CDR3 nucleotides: TGTGCCAGCAGCCAGAGAACCATCGGGACAGGGAGCTACGAGCAGTACTTC. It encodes CASSQRTIGTGSYEQYF.

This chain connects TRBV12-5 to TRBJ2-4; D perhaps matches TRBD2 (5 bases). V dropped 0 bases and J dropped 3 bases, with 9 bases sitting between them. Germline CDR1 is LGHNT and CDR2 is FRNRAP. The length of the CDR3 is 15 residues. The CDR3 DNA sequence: TGTGCTAGTGGTTTGGTCGGACTCGGCAAAAACATTCAGTACTTC. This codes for CASGLVGLGKNIQYF.

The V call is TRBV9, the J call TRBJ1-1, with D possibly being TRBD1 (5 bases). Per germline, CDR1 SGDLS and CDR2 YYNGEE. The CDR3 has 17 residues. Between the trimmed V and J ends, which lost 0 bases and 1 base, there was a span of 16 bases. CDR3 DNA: TGTGCCAGCAGCGTAGAAAAGGGGAATATTCCGAACACTGAAGCTTTCTTT. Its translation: CASSVEKGNIPNTEAFF.

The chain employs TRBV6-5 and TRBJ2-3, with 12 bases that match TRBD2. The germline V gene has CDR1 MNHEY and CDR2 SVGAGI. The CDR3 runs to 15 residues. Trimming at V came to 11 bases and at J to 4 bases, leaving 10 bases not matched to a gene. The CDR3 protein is CACRAGLAGSDTQYF. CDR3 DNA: TGTGCCTGTCGGGCCGGACTAGCGGGGTCAGATACGCAGTATTTT.

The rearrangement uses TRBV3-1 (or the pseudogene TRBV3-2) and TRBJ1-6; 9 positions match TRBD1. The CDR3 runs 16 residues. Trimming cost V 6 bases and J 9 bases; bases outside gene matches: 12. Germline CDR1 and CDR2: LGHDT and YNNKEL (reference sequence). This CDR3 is CASSSSTGGAGSPLHF. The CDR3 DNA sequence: TGTGCCAGCAGTTCCTCCACAGGGGGCGCCGGTTCACCCCTCCACTTT.

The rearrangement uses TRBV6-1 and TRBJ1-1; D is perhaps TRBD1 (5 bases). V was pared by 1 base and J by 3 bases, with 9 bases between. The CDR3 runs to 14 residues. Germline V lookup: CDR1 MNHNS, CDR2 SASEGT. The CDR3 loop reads CASSEGQPDTEAFF. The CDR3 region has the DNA TGTGCCAGCAGTGAAGGACAGCCTGACACTGAAGCTTTCTTT.

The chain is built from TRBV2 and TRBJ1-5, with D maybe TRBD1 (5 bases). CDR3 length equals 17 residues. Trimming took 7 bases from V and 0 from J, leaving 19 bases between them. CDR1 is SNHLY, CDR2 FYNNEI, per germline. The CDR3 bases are TGTGCCAGCAACGACCGGGGGGGTGAACTTAGCAATCAGCCCCAGCATTTT. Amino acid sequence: CASNDRGGELSNQPQHF.